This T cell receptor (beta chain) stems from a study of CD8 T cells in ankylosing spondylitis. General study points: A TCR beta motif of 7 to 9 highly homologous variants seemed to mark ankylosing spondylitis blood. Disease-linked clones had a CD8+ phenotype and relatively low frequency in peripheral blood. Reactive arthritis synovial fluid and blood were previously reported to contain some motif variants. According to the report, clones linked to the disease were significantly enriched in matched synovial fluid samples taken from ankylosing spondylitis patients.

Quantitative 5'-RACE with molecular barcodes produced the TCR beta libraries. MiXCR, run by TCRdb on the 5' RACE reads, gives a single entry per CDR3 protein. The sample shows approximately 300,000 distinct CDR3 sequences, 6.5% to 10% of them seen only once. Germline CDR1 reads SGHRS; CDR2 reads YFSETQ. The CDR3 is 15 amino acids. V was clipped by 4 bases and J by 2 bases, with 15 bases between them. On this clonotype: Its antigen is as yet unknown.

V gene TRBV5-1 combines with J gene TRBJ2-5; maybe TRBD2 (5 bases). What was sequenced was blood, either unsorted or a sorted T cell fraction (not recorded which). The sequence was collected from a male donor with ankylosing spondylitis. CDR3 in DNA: TGCGCCAGCAGCAGGACTGCGCCCGAGCAAGAGACCCAGTACTTC. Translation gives CASSRTAPEQETQYF.